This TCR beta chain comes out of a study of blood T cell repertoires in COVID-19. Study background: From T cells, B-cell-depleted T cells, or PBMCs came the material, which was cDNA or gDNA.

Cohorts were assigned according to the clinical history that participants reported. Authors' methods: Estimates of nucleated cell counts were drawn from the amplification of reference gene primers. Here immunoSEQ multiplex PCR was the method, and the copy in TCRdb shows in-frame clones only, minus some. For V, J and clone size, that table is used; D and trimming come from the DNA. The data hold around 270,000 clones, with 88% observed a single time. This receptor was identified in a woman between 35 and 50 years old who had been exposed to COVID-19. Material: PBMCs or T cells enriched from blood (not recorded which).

CDR3 bases: TGCAGCGTTGAACTGGGGGGGTACACCGGGGAGCTGTTTTTT. The encoded protein is CSVELGGYTGELFF. The chain recombines TRBV29-1 with TRBJ2-2, with 7 bases aligning to TRBD2. The trim removed 2 bases at V and 3 bases at J, leaving 3 bases unmatched. CDR1 and CDR2 from the germline V gene are SQVTM and ANQGSEA. The CDR3 loop spans 14 amino acids.